The 6 T cell receptor beta chains presented below share a single source sample, sequenced in a study of blood T cells in healthy people across ages. A J-beta primer mix and a sample-barcoded 5' primer were used in a second PCR of roughly 7 to 12 cycles. In TCRdb, the 5' RACE reads were re-called with MiXCR into one record per CDR3 protein. The sample records more than 650,000 distinct CDR3 sequences, roughly 53% being singletons. The sample was blood. The receptors come from a man older than 75 in good health.

This chain connects TRBV5-1 to TRBJ2-5; D is unclear. Germline lookup yields CDR1 SGHRS and CDR2 YFSETQ. This CDR3 contains 14 residues. V was pared by 4 bases and J by 4 bases, with 14 bases between. The CDR3 is CASSATSRAETQYF. The CDR3 DNA reads as TGCGCCAGCAGCGCCACATCTAGGGCAGAGACCCAGTACTTC.

This clonotype was recorded a few times. V is TRBV14 and J is TRBJ2-7; D might be TRBD1 (7 bases). From germline, CDR1 is SGHDN and CDR2 FVKESK. Trimming left V 11 bases short and J 1 base short, with 21 bases between. The CDR3 extends over 15 amino acids. CDR3 in amino acids: CAPRRGRALSYEQYF. Written as DNA, the CDR3 is TGTGCCCCAAGGAGGGGGCGGGCGCTTTCCTACGAGCAGTACTTC.

This chain connects TRBV14 to TRBJ2-7; D uncertain. The J call may be wrong; the DNA end is better matched by TRBJ2-4. The CDR3 is 16 residues long. The germline gives CDR1 SGHDN, CDR2 FVKESK. CDR3 residues: CASSQDTLGTKNIQYF. The CDR3 DNA follows: TGTGCCAGCAGCCAAGATACCCTTGGGACCAAAAACATTCAGTACTTC.

V is TRBV12-3 or TRBV12-4 and J is TRBJ2-7; maybe TRBD2 (6 bases). The closer fit of TRBJ2-5 to the DNA end suggests the J call may be wrong. CDR3 length: 17 residues. CDR3 amino acids: CASSFGGVRAHWETQYF. As DNA, the CDR3 is TGTGCCAGCAGTTTTGGAGGGGTGCGCGCGCATTGGGAGACCCAGTACTTC.

V gene TRBV2 combines with J gene TRBJ2-1; D perhaps matches TRBD2 (5 bases). CDR1 and CDR2 (germline): SNHLY, FYNNEI. This CDR3 region has 18 residues. Trimming took 6 bases from V and 4 from J, leaving 25 bases between them. The CDR3 DNA is TGTGCCAGCAGCAATCGGCCAGCGGAGAAGGGTTTGTACAATGAGCAGTTCTTC. The encoded protein is CASSNRPAEKGLYNEQFF.

This clonotype was detected a few times. The rearrangement joins TRBV29-1 to TRBJ2-1; possible D gene TRBD1, 6 bases. Germline V gives CDR1 SQVTM, CDR2 ANQGSEA. Trimming pared 2 bases from V and 9 bases from J, leaving 23 bases between. CDR3 length: 16 amino acids. The CDR3 DNA follows: TGCAGCGTTGAACGTGAATTGGACAGCAAGAGGGGTGAGCAGTTCTTC. It encodes CSVERELDSKRGEQFF.